A selection of T cell receptor beta chains follows, all from one sample in a study of cytomegalovirus exposure and HLA in healthy donors. Using immunoSEQ multiplex PCR, the repertoire was profiled, and TCRdb retains in-frame clones only, with some absent. The table has more than 150,000 clones, approximately 80% seen once. Sequences were obtained from PBMCs. These receptor sequences come from a girl aged 2 to 9 in good health and CMV-seropositive. The CDR3 runs from the conserved cysteine through the conserved F or W. Clone sizes are given selectively: once, few, many, or a class where the clone is expanded.

.	TRBV5-8	TRBJ2-5	CASSPLVLAEETQYF
once	TRBV13	TRBJ2-7	CASSLISDRVLKYF
.	TRBV10-3	TRBJ1-2	CANSDSQNYGYTF
.	TRBV28	TRBJ1-5	CASSSRDTLGNQPQHF
.	TRBV30	.	CAWSGGTTYEQYF
.	TRBV4-1	TRBJ1-5	CASSQGRGQVNLQPQHF
.	TRBV2	TRBJ2-1	CASSERGSGYNEQFF
.	TRBV30	TRBJ1-4	CAWRSQSNEKLFF
.	TRBV9	TRBJ2-3	CASSVALAGPTDTQYF
.	TRBV4-1	TRBJ1-2	CASSRAESHGYTF
once	TRBV25-1	TRBJ2-6	CASSAQGTSGANVLTF
few	TRBV5-6	TRBJ2-1	CASSRGAPPYNEQFF
.	TRBV5-1	TRBJ2-7	CASTMGGPTYEQYF
.	TRBV9	TRBJ2-7	CASSPGLAEPYEQYF
.	TRBV7-9	TRBJ2-3	CASSLYGSTDTQYF
.	TRBV12-5	TRBJ2-3	CASGYSSGQDILTDTQYF
.	TRBV4-2	TRBJ2-7	CASSSSPGVYEQYF
.	TRBV5-1	TRBJ1-3	CASSLDHIAGNTIYF
.	TRBV6-1	.	CASSRRLAGTYEQYF
.	TRBV2	TRBJ1-2	CASYRVADGYTF
few	TRBV6-1	TRBJ1-1	CASSESRRPVEAFF
.	TRBV19	TRBJ1-5	CASSTTGGNQPQHF
.	TRBV30	TRBJ1-1	CASVKTGSRTEAFF
few	TRBV28	TRBJ2-7	CTWTGRDYEQYF
.	TRBV7-8	TRBJ2-1	CASSLPGTSGRPDNEQFF
.	TRBV27	TRBJ2-1	CASKRDRTHSYNEQFF
.	TRBV9	TRBJ1-2	CASSTSGSGGYTF
.	TRBV29-1	TRBJ1-1	CSADNRYTLNTEAFF
.	TRBV5-1	TRBJ2-2	CASSPSPGTGELFF
.	TRBV19	TRBJ1-2	CASSRQGAYGYTF
.	TRBV30	TRBJ2-4	CAWSVWTGQNIQYF
.	TRBV18	TRBJ1-2	CASSRQGADGYTF
.	TRBV7-2	TRBJ2-7	CASSLASSAYEQYF
.	TRBV28	TRBJ2-7	CASSSPGGAYEQYF
.	TRBV29-1	TRBJ1-2	CSGQGGDGYTF